The 24 T cell receptor beta chains below were found in one sample sequenced in a study of T-cell reconstitution after alpha-beta-depleted transplantation in children. The TCRbeta library incorporated unique molecular identifiers. TCRdb passed the PCR reads through MiXCR, listing each CDR3 protein once. The table has over 150,000 distinct CDR3 sequences, around 10% seen once. The material sequenced was PBMCs, taken before TCRalphabeta/CD19-depleted stem cell transplant. The receptors originated from a boy under 10 years old with acute myeloid leukemia, due to receive a stem cell transplant.

This clonotype has ten or more counts. V usage is TRBV5-6 and J usage is TRBJ2-3; 7 bases map to TRBD1. CDR1 is SGHDT, CDR2 YYEEEE, per germline. The trim removed 4 bases at V and 2 bases at J, leaving 7 bases unmatched. The CDR3 loop spans 15 amino acids. The CDR3 coding sequence is TGTGCCAGCAGCCTTCCGACAGGGAACACAGATACGCAGTATTTT. This codes for CASSLPTGNTDTQYF. The whole variable domain, filled in from reference TRBV5-6 and TRBJ2-3, reads DAGVTQSPTHLIKTRGQQVTLRCSPKSGHDTVSWYQQALGQGPQFIFQYYEEEERQRGNFPDRFSGHQFPNYSSELNVNALLLGDSALYLCASSLPTGNTDTQYFGPGTRLTVL.

This clonotype has ten or more counts. The chain uses TRBV5-4 and TRBJ1-1, with 8 bases fitting TRBD1. This CDR3 is built from 15 residues. The V segment lost 4 bases and the J segment 2 bases; nucleotides outside the gene matches: 7. Germline V gene data show CDR1 as SGHNT and CDR2 as YYREEE (reference sequence). The CDR3 nucleotides are TGTGCCAGCAGCCCTAGGACAGGGCAAAACACTGAAGCTTTCTTT. This translates into CASSPRTGQNTEAFF.

This clonotype was detected many times. The chain is built from TRBV5-1 and TRBJ2-1, with a tentative D call TRBD2 (6 bases). The length of the CDR3 is 16 residues. Germline V gene data show CDR1 as SGHRS and CDR2 as YFSETQ. Trimming shortened V by 4 bases and J by 0 bases, and 14 bases separated the two germline ends. The CDR3 protein is CASSPGAGSSYNEQFF. For the CDR3, the DNA is TGCGCCAGCAGCCCTGGGGCGGGGAGCTCCTACAATGAGCAGTTCTTC.

The J gene is TRBJ2-7, the V gene TRBV20-1; D might be TRBD2 (5 bases). V was trimmed by 6 bases and J by 2 bases, leaving 11 bases between them. Germline V gives CDR1 DFQATT, CDR2 SNEGSKA (reference sequence). The CDR3 covers 12 residues. The CDR3 here is CSAEGATYEQYF. The CDR3 DNA reads as TGCAGTGCCGAGGGAGCTACCTACGAGCAGTACTTC.

The V and J genes are TRBV5-1 and TRBJ1-2, with D perhaps matching TRBD1 (5 bases). V was pared by 0 bases and J by 1 base, with 10 bases between. The germline gives CDR1 SGHRS, CDR2 YFSETQ. This CDR3 spans 15 amino acids. The CDR3 bases are TGCGCCAGCAGCTTGGTTAAGGGGAATAACTATGGCTACACCTTC. Amino acid sequence: CASSLVKGNNYGYTF.

This clonotype occurred many times. CDR3 amino acids: CAISELKGLVETQYF. Here the CDR3 DNA reads TGTGCCATCAGTGAGTTAAAGGGACTAGTGGAGACCCAGTACTTC. This chain uses TRBV10-3 with TRBJ2-5, with 8 bases fitting TRBD2. Germline CDR1 reads ENHRY; CDR2 reads SYGVKD. Germline trimming cut 1 base from V and 5 bases from J; bases unmatched to any gene: 6. The CDR3 runs 15 residues.

In this sample, this clonotype turned up many times. This chain uses TRBV20-1 with TRBJ1-5, with 7 bases lining up with TRBD1. The germline V gene encodes CDR1 DFQATT and CDR2 SNEGSKA (reference sequence). The trim removed 6 bases at V and 5 bases at J, leaving 10 bases unmatched. This CDR3 region has 14 residues. The CDR3 DNA reads as TGCAGTGCCGTAAAGGGGGCCGGGCATCAGCCCCAGCATTTT. Protein product: CSAVKGAGHQPQHF.

This clonotype was recorded at least ten times. V usage is TRBV11-2 and J usage is TRBJ2-1, with 12 bases aligning to TRBD2. The CDR3 spans 16 residues. From germline, CDR1 is SGHAT and CDR2 FQNNGV. The V and J ends lost 6 bases and 9 bases, in that order; junction bases with no gene match: 12. The CDR3 DNA reads TGTGCCAGCAGTCGACAACTAGCGGGGGGTGGGGGTGAGCAGTTCTTC. This sequence encodes CASSRQLAGGGGEQFF.

This clonotype was counted between two and nine times. The chain uses TRBV9 and TRBJ2-1, with D tentatively TRBD2 (7 bases). Trimming cost V 0 bases and J 7 bases, with 17 bases left between them. Germline-derived CDR1 and CDR2 are SGDLS and YYNGEE. This CDR3 contains 16 residues. CDR3 protein: CASSVEGGDLQNEQFF. The CDR3 coding sequence is TGTGCCAGCAGCGTAGAGGGGGGGGACTTACAAAATGAGCAGTTCTTC.

This clonotype was detected ten times or more. The chain combines TRBV5-5 with TRBJ1-2, with TRBD1 matching over 8 bases. Germline assignment: CDR1 SGHKS and CDR2 YYEKEE (reference sequence). CDR3 length: 15 amino acids. The ends lost 6 bases at V and 5 bases at J; junction bases unmatched: 12. CDR3 amino acids: CASKQGAIREYGYTF. CDR3 nucleotide sequence: TGTGCCAGCAAGCAGGGGGCAATTCGGGAGTATGGCTACACCTTC.

This clonotype showed up many times. V gene TRBV5-1 combines with J gene TRBJ2-3; maybe TRBD1 (5 bases). Germline V gives CDR1 SGHRS, CDR2 YFSETQ. The length of the CDR3 is 16 residues. Trimming cost V 1 base and J 1 base, with 13 bases left between them. The CDR3 is CASSLRTIFGTDTQYF. The CDR3 DNA reads TGCGCCAGCAGCTTGCGGACAATTTTCGGCACAGATACGCAGTATTTT.

This clonotype has at least ten counts. The rearrangement links TRBV7-9 to TRBJ1-1; no clear D. Between the trimmed V and J ends, which lost 2 bases and 3 bases, there was a span of 4 bases. The V gene's germline CDR1 is SEHNR and CDR2 FQNEAQ (reference sequence). The CDR3 runs to 12 residues. Written as DNA, the CDR3 is TGTGCCAGCAGCTTATCTCACACTGAAGCTTTCTTT. This sequence encodes CASSLSHTEAFF.

This clonotype showed up many times. V usage is TRBV2 and J usage is TRBJ2-5, with TRBD1 as a possible D gene (5 bases). The CDR3 extends over 12 amino acids. Trimming pared 6 bases from V and 3 bases from J, leaving 8 bases between. The germline V gene encodes CDR1 SNHLY and CDR2 FYNNEI. CDR3 sequence reads: CASSRVEETQYF. The CDR3 DNA reads TGTGCCAGCAGCAGGGTGGAAGAGACCCAGTACTTC.

In its sample, this clonotype was seen many times. This sequence joins TRBV20-1 and TRBJ2-6; unclear D gene. The length of the CDR3 is 15 residues. The germline V and J ends were trimmed by 8 bases and 0 bases, with 14 bases remaining between them. Per germline, CDR1 DFQATT and CDR2 SNEGSKA (reference sequence). CDR3 sequence (DNA): TGCAGTATCGGCCGCAGCCTCTCTGGGGCCAACGTCCTGACTTTC. Translated, it gives CSIGRSLSGANVLTF.

This clonotype was seen many times. The chain is built from TRBV9 and TRBJ2-5; 7 bases align to TRBD2. V trimming: 4 bases; J trimming: 4 bases; junction bases outside the gene matches: 10. From germline, CDR1 is SGDLS and CDR2 YYNGEE. The CDR3 sequence is 15 residues long. The CDR3 DNA is TGTGCCAGCAGCAGGGGAGCGGGGTGGATAGAGACCCAGTACTTC. Translation gives CASSRGAGWIETQYF.

The gene calls are TRBV5-1 and TRBJ2-7; 8 bases agree with TRBD2. CDR3 length equals 15 residues. Germline assignment: CDR1 SGHRS and CDR2 YFSETQ. J was trimmed by 5 bases and V by 2 bases; bases with no gene match: 9. The CDR3 region has the DNA TGCGCCAGCAGCTTCCTAGCGGGTTCCGAAAACGAGCAGTACTTC. As protein: CASSFLAGSENEQYF. The variable domain in full, with the rest retrieved from reference TRBV5-1 and TRBJ2-7, is KAGVTQTPRYLIKTRGQQVTLSCSPISGHRSVSWYQQTPGQGLQFLFEYFSETQRNKGNFPGRFSGRQFSNSRSEMNVSTLELGDSALYLCASSFLAGSENEQYFGPGTRLTVT.

This clonotype was recorded many times. The CDR3 DNA reads TGCAGTGCTAGAAGCGACAGGGACTACGAGCAGTACTTC. It translates to CSARSDRDYEQYF. V gene TRBV20-1 combines with J gene TRBJ2-7; 7 positions agree with TRBD1. The CDR3 covers 13 residues. Per germline, CDR1 DFQATT and CDR2 SNEGSKA (reference sequence). The V gene end was trimmed by 2 bases and the J gene end by 3 bases; junction bases not matched to a gene: 4.

In its sample, this clonotype is medium-sized (0.01 to 0.1%). The V and J genes are TRBV4-2 and TRBJ2-1; D is unclear. The CDR3 has 15 residues. V lost 1 base and J 2 bases, leaving 9 bases between the germline ends. Per germline, CDR1 LGHNA and CDR2 YNFKEQ. The CDR3: CASSQAKSTYNEQFF. The CDR3, as DNA: TGTGCCAGCAGCCAAGCCAAATCCACCTACAATGAGCAGTTCTTC.

This clonotype was counted many times. This sequence joins TRBV4-1 and TRBJ2-4; 7 bases map to TRBD2. Germline CDR1 and CDR2: MGHRA and YSYEKL. CDR3 length equals 13 residues. Trimming at V came to 2 bases and at J to 15 bases, leaving 10 bases not matched to a gene. CDR3 bases: TGCGCCAGCAGCCAAACTGCCGGGGGGATTAGGTACTTC. This sequence encodes CASSQTAGGIRYF.

Many counts were recorded for this clonotype. The chain couples TRBV18 to TRBJ1-6; 7 positions match TRBD1. This CDR3 has 14 amino acids. The germline V gene encodes CDR1 KGHSH and CDR2 LQKENI. V shed 0 bases, J shed 19 bases, and the junction held 12 bases outside the gene matches. The CDR3 nucleotides are TGTGCCAGCTCACCACCGGGACAGCCCGGTCAATTGCACTTT. It codes for CASSPPGQPGQLHF.

This clonotype was observed many times. One base away lies a much larger clone, so this may be a sequencing read error. The J gene is TRBJ2-4, the V gene TRBV10-3; D call uncertain. Germline values: CDR1 ENHRY, CDR2 SYGVKD. The CDR3 is 13 residues long. The CDR3, as DNA: TGTGCCGTAACAGATTTAGCCAAAAACATTCAGCACTTC. Amino acid sequence: CAVTDLAKNIQHF.

There are many counts of this clonotype. This chain links TRBV20-1 with TRBJ1-2; no definite D call. Germline loops: CDR1 DFQATT, CDR2 SNEGSKA (reference sequence). The CDR3 extends over 14 amino acids. Trimming took 3 bases from V and 2 from J, leaving 13 bases between them. The CDR3 region has the DNA TGCAGTGCTAGTAGTCCTCCGGGGAACTATGGCTACACCTTC. It codes for CSASSPPGNYGYTF.

This clonotype was counted many times. The chain combines TRBV6-1 with TRBJ2-3; D is unresolved. The CDR3 is 14 amino acids. Germline lookup yields CDR1 MNHNS and CDR2 SASEGT. V shed 6 bases and J shed 0 bases, with 10 bases lying between them. CDR3 protein: CASSRTDSTDTQYF. Here the CDR3 DNA reads TGTGCCAGCAGCCGTACGGACAGCACAGATACGCAGTATTTT.

This clonotype has at least ten counts. This chain links TRBV10-3 with TRBJ2-1; a possible D gene is TRBD2 (5 bases). In germline, CDR1 is ENHRY, CDR2 SYGVKD. The CDR3 extends over 15 amino acids. Trimming stripped 7 bases from V and 1 base from J, with 14 bases between. CDR3 sequence reads: CAITAGPGSYNEQFF. The CDR3 nucleotides are TGTGCCATCACGGCGGGCCCCGGATCCTACAATGAGCAGTTCTTC.